This TCR beta chain was identified during a study of T-cell reconstitution after alpha-beta-depleted transplantation in children. As it was prepared, the TCRbeta library received unique molecular identifiers. Each CDR3 protein is one row after TCRdb ran MiXCR on the PCR reads. The sample lists hundreds of thousands of distinct CDR3 sequences, about 12% occurring once. A few counts support this clonotype. The CDR3 consists of 19 residues. V lost 5 bases, J lost 0 bases, and 14 bases stayed unmatched. Germline V gives CDR1 SGHAT, CDR2 FQDESV (reference sequence). Sequenced here: PBMCs from the stem cell graft donor, sampled from the stem cell graft. This receptor was identified in a human donor who donated a stem cell graft to a child with acute lymphoblastic leukemia. V and J are TRBV11-1 and TRBJ1-3; TRBD1 agrees at 9 bases. CDR3 sequence: CASSTAGTGGLFSGNTIYF. For the CDR3, the DNA is TGTGCCAGCAGCACAGCCGGCACAGGGGGCCTCTTCTCTGGAAACACCATATATTTT. Looking up the rest from reference TRBV11-1 and TRBJ1-3 gives the full variable domain: EAEVAQSPRYKITEKSQAVAFWCDPISGHATLYWYRQILGQGPELLVQFQDESVVDDSQLPKDRFSAERLKGVDSTLKIQPAELGDSAMYLCASSTAGTGGLFSGNTIYFGEGSWLTVV.